This T cell receptor beta chain was recorded in a study of blood T cell repertoires in COVID-19. The overall study: The study drew acute and convalescent COVID-19 samples from the United States, Italy and Spain.

Germline assignment: CDR1 PRHDT and CDR2 FYEKMQ (reference sequence). The V gene lost 3 bases and the J gene lost 5 bases, with 11 bases spanning the gap. The CDR3 extends over 13 amino acids. Libraries were prepared by immunoSEQ multiplex PCR; TCRdb keeps only in-frame clonotypes and omits some of them. This table holds a few hundred thousand clones, more than 75% found once. This clone was counted once. Allocation to cohorts depended on clinical history reported by the participants. What the recovered Cohort 3 donors had was two negative PCRs, clearance, or symptom resolution. The chain is built from TRBV13 and TRBJ2-7; D may be TRBD2 (5 bases). The sequence derives from a woman in her twenties or thirties who had recovered from COVID-19. Material for sequencing was PBMCs or T cells enriched from blood (not recorded which). CDR3 in amino acids: CASSFYIAHEQYF. Written as DNA, the CDR3 is TGTGCCAGCAGCTTCTATATAGCGCACGAGCAGTACTTC.